This record concerns one T cell receptor (beta chain) sequence. In its sample, this clonotype was seen many times. Its antigen is unknown. No qualities accompany the bases; no much larger clone lies one base away. This sample stems from a study of CD8 T cells in ankylosing spondylitis (dated by TCRdb to about 2017). About the study as a whole: T cell receptor beta repertoires were profiled in healthy donors and ankylosing spondylitis patients so that disease-linked TCR variants could be found. The full study cohort was made up of under 30 ankylosing spondylitis patients and 108 healthy donors. Peripheral blood samples were taken, and synovial fluid was additionally collected from ankylosing spondylitis patients.

Including cysteine and phenylalanine, the CDR3 has 16 amino acids. The sequence is cut down to CDR3 DNA, 48 bases in frame from base 1. Reading the germline V gene (reference sequence) gives CDR1 LNHDA and CDR2 SQIVND. The V end loses 2 bases and the J end loses 1 base, and a stretch of 12 bases separates them. On the study overall, not on this receptor specifically: A CD8+ phenotype was shown by the disease-linked clones, which were found at relatively low frequencies in peripheral blood. A TCR beta motif of 7 or 8 highly homologous amino acid variants appeared characteristic of blood from ankylosing spondylitis patients. Some TCR beta motif variants had previously been reported in synovial fluid and blood of reactive arthritis patients, which suggested common disease-initiation mechanisms. According to the report, matched synovial fluid samples from ankylosing spondylitis patients were significantly enriched for the disease-linked clones.

Sequenced on an Illumina HiSeq 2500. Quantitative 5'-RACE with molecular barcodes was the method used to prepare the TCR beta libraries. In the original analysis: Disease-linked TCR variants were identified with a new computational method built on a probabilistic model of VDJ rearrangement. TCRdb's own reprocessing of the public reads used fastp at Q25 and MiXCR and kept productive beta chains. Rows are combined by CDR3 protein, so each entry shows the most common genes and DNA. V and J calls and clone size were set by TCRdb, not the authors. This sample lists 100,000 to 150,000 distinct CDR3 sequences; around 9.7% were detected once. 3.3% of the sample is in the top ten clones.

The chain is assembled from TRBV19 and TRBJ2-4; a weak D assignment points to TRBD2 (5 bases agree). The TCR sequence derives from a male donor with ankylosing spondylitis or in good health (not recorded which). What was sequenced was blood, either unsorted or a sorted T cell fraction (not recorded which). In nucleotide form, the sequence is TGTGCCAGTAGTATAATGGAGGTTTCGGCCAAAAACATTCAGTACTTC. This codes for CASSIMEVSAKNIQYF.